This record covers a single TCR beta chain. Its antigen is undetermined. V gave up 1 base and J gave up 5 bases, with 8 bases separating them. The CDR3 contains 13 residues. Germline V gene sequence: CDR1 SEHNR, CDR2 FQNEAQ (reference sequence). These data originate in a study of follicular helper T cells after annual influenza vaccination. Regarding the study as a whole: Day 7 ICOS+CD38+ clones were most often found later in ICOS-CD38- cTfh cells. Recurrent ICOS+CD38+ cTfh clonotypes included tetramer and AIM influenza-specific ones. Plasmablast frequency change correlated with clonality change in ICOS+CD38+ cTfh.

This table comes from immunoSEQ multiplex PCR, and its TCRdb copy is limited to in-frame clones, with some not included. The sample records 700 to 750 clones, approximately 84% being singletons. Specified time point: 2014-2015 season, 7 days after vaccination. Cells are cTfh (non-naive CD4+CXCR5+PD-1+), split by ICOS and CD38 into double-positive or double-negative. The input for sequencing was CXCR5+ CD38+ circulating T follicular helper cells from blood, taken 7 days after influenza vaccination. Subset described: circulating Tfh, non-naive CD4+CXCR5+PD-1+ (ICOS+CD38+ or ICOS-CD38-). This sequence was found in an adult who received the influenza vaccine. V is TRBV7-9 and J is TRBJ1-1; no clear D gene. The CDR3 spells CASSLEGWTEAFF. The CDR3, as DNA: TGTGCCAGCAGCTTAGAGGGTTGGACTGAAGCTTTCTTT.